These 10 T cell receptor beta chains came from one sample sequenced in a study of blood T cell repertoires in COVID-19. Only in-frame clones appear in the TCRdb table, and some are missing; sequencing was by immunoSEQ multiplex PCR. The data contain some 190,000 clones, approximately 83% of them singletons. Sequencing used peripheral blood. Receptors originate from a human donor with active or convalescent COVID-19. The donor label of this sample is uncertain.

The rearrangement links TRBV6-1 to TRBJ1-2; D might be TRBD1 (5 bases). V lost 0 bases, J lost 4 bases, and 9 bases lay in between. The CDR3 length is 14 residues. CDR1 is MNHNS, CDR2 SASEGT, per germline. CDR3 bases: TGTGCCAGCAGTGAAGCGGCGACAGCCTATGGCTACACCTTC. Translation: CASSEAATAYGYTF.

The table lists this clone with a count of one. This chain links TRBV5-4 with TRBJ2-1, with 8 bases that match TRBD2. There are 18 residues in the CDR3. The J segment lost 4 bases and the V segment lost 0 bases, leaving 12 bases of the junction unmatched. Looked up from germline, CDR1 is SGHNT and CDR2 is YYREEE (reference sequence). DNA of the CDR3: TGTGCCAGCAGCTTGGAAAGTACCGGGACTAGAAGTTACAATGAGCAGTTCTTC. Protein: CASSLESTGTRSYNEQFF.

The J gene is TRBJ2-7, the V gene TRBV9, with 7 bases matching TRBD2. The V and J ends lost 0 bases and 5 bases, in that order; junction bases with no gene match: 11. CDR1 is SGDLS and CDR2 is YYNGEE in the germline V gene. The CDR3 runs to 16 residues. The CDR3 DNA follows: TGTGCCAGCAGCGTAGTCGGTGGTAGCGGGTTCGACGAGCAGTACTTC. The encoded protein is CASSVVGGSGFDEQYF. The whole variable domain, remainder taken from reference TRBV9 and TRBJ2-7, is DSGVTQTPKHLITATGQRVTLRCSPRSGDLSVYWYQQSLDQGLQFLIQYYNGEERAKGNILERFSAQQFPDLHSELNLSSLELGDSALYFCASSVVGGSGFDEQYFGPGTRLTVT.

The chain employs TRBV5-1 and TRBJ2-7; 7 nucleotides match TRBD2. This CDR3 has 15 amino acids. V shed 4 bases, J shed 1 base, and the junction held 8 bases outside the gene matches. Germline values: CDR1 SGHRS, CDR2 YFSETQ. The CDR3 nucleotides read TGCGCCAGCAGCGGCCCTAGCGGCCATTCCTACGAGCAGTACTTC. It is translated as CASSGPSGHSYEQYF.

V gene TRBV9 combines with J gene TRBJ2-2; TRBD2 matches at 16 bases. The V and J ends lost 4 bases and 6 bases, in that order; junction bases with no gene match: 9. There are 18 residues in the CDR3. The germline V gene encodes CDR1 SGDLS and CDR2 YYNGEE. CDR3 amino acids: CASSPGLAGGLAAGELFF. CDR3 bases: TGTGCCAGCAGCCCGGGACTAGCGGGGGGGCTCGCGGCCGGGGAGCTGTTTTTT.

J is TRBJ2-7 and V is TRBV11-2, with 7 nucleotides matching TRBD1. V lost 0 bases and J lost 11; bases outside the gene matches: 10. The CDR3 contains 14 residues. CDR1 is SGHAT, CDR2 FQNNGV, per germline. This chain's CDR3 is CASSLEVRDSKKYF. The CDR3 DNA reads TGTGCCAGCAGCTTAGAAGTTAGGGACAGTAAAAAGTACTTC.

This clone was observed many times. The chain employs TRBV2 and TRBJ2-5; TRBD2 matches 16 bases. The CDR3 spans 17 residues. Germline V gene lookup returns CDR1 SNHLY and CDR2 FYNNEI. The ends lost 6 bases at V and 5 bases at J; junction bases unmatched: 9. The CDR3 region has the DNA TGTGCCAGCAGCCCAGGGACTAGCGGGGGGGCGTACGAGACCCAGTACTTC. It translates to CASSPGTSGGAYETQYF.

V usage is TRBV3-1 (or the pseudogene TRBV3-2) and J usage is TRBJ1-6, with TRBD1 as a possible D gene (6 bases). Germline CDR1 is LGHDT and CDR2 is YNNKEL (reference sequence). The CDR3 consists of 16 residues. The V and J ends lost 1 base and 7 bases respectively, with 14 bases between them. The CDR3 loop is CASSQGVWTVNSPLHF. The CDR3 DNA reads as TGTGCCAGCAGCCAAGGGGTATGGACAGTAAATTCACCCCTCCACTTT.

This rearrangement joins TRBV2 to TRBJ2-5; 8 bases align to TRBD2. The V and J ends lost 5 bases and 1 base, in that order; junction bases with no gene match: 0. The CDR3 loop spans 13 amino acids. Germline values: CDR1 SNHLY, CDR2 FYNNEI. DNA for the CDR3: TGTGCCAGCAGTAGCGGGAGCCAAGAGACCCAGTACTTC. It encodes CASSSGSQETQYF.

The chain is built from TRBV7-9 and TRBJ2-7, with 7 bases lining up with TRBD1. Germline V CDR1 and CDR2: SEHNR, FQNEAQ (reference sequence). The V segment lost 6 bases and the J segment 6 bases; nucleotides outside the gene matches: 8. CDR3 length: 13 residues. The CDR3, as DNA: TGTGCCAGCAGTCAGACAGGGAATCGCGAGCAGTACTTC. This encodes CASSQTGNREQYF.